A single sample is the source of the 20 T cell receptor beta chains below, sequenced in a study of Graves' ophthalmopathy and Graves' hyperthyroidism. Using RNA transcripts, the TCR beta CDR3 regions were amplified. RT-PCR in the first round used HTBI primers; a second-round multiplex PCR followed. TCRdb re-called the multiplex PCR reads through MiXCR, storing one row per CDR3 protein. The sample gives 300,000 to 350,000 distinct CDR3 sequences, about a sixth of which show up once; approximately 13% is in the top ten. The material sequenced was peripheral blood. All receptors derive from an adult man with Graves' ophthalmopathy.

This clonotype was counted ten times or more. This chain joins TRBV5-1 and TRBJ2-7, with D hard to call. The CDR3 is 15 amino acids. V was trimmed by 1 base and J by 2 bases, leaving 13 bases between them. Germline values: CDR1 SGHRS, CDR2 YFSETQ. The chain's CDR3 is CASSLLGGETYEQYF. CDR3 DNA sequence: TGCGCCAGCAGCTTGTTGGGCGGAGAAACCTACGAGCAGTACTTC.

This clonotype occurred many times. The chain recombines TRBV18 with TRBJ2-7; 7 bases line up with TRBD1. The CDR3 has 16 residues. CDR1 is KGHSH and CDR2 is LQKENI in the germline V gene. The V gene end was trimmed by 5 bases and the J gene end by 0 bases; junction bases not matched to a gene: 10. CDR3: CASSTNRGAGSYEQYF. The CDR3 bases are TGTGCCAGCTCAACAAACAGGGGTGCGGGCTCCTACGAGCAGTACTTC.

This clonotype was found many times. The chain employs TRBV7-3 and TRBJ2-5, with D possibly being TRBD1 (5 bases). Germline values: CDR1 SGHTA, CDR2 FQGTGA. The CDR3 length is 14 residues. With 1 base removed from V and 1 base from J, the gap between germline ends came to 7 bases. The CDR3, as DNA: TGTGCCAGCAGCTTAAATCAGGGCCAAGAGACCCAGTACTTC. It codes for CASSLNQGQETQYF.

The CDR3, as DNA: TGTGCCAGCAGTTCTTCCCCAAGTGTTCTGGGCGCTGAAGCTTTCTTT. Encoded protein: CASSSSPSVLGAEAFF. This chain joins TRBV5-4 and TRBJ1-1, with D uncertain. The CDR3 is 16 amino acids. V lost 5 bases and J 6 bases, leaving 23 bases between the germline ends. Germline V lookup: CDR1 SGHNT, CDR2 YYREEE (reference sequence). Based on the CDR3 plus reference TRBV5-4 and TRBJ1-1, the full variable domain is ETGVTQSPTHLIKTRGQQVTLRCSSQSGHNTVSWYQQALGQGPQFIFQYYREEENGRGNFPPRFSGLQFPNYSSELNVNALELDDSALYLCASSSSPSVLGAEAFFGQGTRLTVV.

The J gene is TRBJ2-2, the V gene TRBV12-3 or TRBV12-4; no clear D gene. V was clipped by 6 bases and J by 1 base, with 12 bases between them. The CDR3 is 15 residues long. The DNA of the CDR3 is TGTGCCAGCAGACCCACGGAGCGGAACACCGGGGAGCTGTTTTTT. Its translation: CASRPTERNTGELFF.

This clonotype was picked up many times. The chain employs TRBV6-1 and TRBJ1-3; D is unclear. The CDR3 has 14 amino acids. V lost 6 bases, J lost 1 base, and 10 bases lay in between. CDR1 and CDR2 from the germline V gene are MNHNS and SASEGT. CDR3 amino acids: CASSSPFSGNTIYF. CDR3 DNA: TGTGCCAGCAGCTCCCCATTTTCTGGAAACACCATATATTTT.

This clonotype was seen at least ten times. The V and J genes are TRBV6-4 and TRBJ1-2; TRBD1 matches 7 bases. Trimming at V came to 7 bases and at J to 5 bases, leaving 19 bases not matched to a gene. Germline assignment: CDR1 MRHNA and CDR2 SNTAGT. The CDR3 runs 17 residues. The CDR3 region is CASTGRDGQVESYGYTF. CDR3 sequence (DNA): TGTGCCAGCACCGGGAGAGACGGACAGGTTGAGTCGTATGGCTACACCTTC.

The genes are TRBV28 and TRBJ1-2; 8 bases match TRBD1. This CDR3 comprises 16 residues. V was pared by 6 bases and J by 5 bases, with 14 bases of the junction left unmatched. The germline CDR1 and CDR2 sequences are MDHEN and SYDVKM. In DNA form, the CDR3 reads TGTGCCAGCAGCTCACTACTAAGGACAGGGCCTTATGGCTACACCTTC. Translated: CASSSLLRTGPYGYTF.

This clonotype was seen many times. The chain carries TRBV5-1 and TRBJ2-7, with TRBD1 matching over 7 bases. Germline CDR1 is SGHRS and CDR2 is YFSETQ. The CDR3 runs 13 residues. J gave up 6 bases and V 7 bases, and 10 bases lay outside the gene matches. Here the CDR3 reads CASLGAGGTEQYF. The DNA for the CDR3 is TGCGCCAGCCTCGGAGCAGGGGGTACCGAGCAGTACTTC.

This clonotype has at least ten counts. The CDR3 protein is CASSLAQRETQYF. As DNA, the CDR3 is TGCGCCAGCAGCTTGGCTCAGCGGGAGACCCAGTACTTC. The chain couples TRBV5-1 to TRBJ2-5; maybe TRBD2 (5 bases). The ends were cut back, 0 bases at V and 5 bases at J, with 8 bases in the middle. From germline, CDR1 is SGHRS and CDR2 YFSETQ. The CDR3 runs to 13 residues.

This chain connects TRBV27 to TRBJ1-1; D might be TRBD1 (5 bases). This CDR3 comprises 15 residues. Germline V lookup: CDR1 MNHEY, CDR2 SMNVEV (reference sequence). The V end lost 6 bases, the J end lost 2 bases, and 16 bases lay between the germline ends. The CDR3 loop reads CASSTVSQGNTEAFF. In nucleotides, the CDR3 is TGTGCCAGCAGCACCGTCTCCCAGGGAAACACTGAAGCTTTCTTT.

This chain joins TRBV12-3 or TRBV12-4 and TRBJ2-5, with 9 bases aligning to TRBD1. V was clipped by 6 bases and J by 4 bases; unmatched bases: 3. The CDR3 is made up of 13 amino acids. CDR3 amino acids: CASRQGAGETQYF. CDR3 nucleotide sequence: TGTGCCAGCAGACAGGGGGCGGGAGAGACCCAGTACTTC.

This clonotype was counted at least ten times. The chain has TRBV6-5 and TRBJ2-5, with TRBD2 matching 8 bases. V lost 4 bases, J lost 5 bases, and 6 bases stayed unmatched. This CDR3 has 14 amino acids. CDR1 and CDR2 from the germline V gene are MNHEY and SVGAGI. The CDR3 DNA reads TGTGCCAGCAGTTTCACGGGGGGGCACGAGACCCAGTACTTC. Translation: CASSFTGGHETQYF.

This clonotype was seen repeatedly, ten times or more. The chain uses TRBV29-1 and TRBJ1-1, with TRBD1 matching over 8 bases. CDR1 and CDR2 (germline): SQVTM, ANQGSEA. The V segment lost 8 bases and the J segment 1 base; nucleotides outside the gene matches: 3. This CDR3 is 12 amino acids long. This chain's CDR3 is CSLGTGNTEAFF. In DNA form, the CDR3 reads TGCAGCCTTGGGACAGGGAACACTGAAGCTTTCTTT.

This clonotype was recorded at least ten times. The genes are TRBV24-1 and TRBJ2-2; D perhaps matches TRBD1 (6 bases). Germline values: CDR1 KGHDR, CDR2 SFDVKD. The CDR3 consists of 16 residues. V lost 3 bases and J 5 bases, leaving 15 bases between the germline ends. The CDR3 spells CATSDMTGFSTGELFF. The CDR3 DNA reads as TGTGCCACCAGTGATATGACAGGTTTTTCTACCGGGGAGCTGTTTTTT.

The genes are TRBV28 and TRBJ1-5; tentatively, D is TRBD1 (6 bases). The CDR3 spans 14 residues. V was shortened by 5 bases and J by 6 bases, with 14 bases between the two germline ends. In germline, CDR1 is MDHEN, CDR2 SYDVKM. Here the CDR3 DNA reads TGTGCCAGCAGTGCTTCGGGGGGCGGTCAGCCCCAGCATTTT. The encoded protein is CASSASGGGQPQHF. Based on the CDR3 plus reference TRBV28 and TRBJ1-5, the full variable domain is DVKVTQSSRYLVKRTGEKVFLECVQDMDHENMFWYRQDPGLGLRLIYFSYDVKMKEKGDIPEGYSVSREKKERFSLILESASTNQTSMYLCASSASGGGQPQHFGDGTRLSIL.

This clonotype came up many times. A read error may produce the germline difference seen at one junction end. Here the CDR3 DNA reads TGTGCCAGTAGTGTTACAGGGTCCACCTACGAGCAGTGCTTC. It encodes CASSVTGSTYEQCF. The V call is TRBV19, the J call TRBJ2-7, with a weak D call TRBD1 (6 bases). Germline CDR1 and CDR2: LNHDA and SQIVND (reference sequence). This CDR3 comprises 14 residues.

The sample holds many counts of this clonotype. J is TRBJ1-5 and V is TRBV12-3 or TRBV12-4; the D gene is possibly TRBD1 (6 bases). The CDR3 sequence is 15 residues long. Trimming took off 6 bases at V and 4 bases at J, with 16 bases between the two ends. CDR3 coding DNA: TGTGCCAGCAGGCCGACCGGGGGCGGGAATCAGCCCCAGCATTTT. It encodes CASRPTGGGNQPQHF.

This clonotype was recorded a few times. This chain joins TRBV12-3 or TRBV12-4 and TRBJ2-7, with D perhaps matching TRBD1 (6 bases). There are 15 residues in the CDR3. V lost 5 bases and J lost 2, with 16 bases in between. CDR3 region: CASSMTGHSTYEQYF. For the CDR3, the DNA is TGTGCCAGCAGTATGACAGGTCATAGTACCTACGAGCAGTACTTC.

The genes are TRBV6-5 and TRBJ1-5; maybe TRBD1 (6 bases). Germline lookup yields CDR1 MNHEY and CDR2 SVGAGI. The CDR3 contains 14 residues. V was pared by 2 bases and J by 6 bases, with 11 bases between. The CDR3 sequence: CASSYGPGVQPQHF. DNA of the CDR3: TGTGCCAGCAGTTACGGGCCAGGGGTTCAGCCCCAGCATTTT.